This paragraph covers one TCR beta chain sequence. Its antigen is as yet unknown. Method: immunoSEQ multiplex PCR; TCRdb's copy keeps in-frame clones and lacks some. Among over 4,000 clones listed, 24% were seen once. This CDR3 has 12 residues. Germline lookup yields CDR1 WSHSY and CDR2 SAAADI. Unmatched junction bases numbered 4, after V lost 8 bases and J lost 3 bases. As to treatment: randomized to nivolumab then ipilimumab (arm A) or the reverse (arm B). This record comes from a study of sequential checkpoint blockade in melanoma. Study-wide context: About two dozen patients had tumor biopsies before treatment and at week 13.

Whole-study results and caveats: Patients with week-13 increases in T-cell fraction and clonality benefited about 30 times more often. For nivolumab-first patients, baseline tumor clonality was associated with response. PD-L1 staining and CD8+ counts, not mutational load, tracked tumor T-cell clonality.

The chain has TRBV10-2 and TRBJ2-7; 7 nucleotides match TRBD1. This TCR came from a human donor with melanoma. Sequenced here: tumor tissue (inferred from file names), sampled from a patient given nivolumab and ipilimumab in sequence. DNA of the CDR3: TGCGCCAGCGGGGACAGAGTCTACGAGCAGTACTTC. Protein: CASGDRVYEQYF.